The rows below give T cell receptor beta chains drawn from one sample of a study of human T cells and chemical hapten exposure. TCRdb re-called the RACE reads through MiXCR, storing one row per CDR3 protein. The sample has approximately 60,000 distinct CDR3 sequences; about 9.3% are singletons. The specimen was whole blood, collected in connection with sensitization to the hapten diphenylcyclopropenone (DPC). Source of these receptors: a woman in her forties with alopecia areata. Some clones in this sample may be carry-over from other donors' samples. The CDR3 runs from the conserved cysteine through the conserved F or W. Size tells how often a clone was seen (once, few, many) or the class of an expanded clone, and some rows leave it out.

CASSLTGGSVNSPLHF	TRBJ1-6	many	TRBV7-3
CASSQMDGRGEKLFF	TRBJ1-4	few	TRBV4-1
CASSLQRGGQEQFF	TRBJ2-1	few	TRBV7-3
CASSLSQGYGYTF	TRBJ1-2	.	TRBV7-9
CASGRYGELFF	TRBJ2-2	.	TRBV28
CASPLEGYNEQFF	TRBJ2-1	many	TRBV2
CASHKARDNQPQHF	TRBJ1-5	.	TRBV28
CASSPSGSYNEQFF	TRBJ2-1	few	TRBV18
CSARSYEQYF	TRBJ2-7	many	TRBV20-1
CSARGTGFIAKNIQYF	TRBJ2-4	many	TRBV20-1
CSVEGGYTQYF	TRBJ2-3	many	TRBV29-1
CASSLGRPGRELFF	TRBJ2-2	few	TRBV7-8
CASGSPGAPPSFF	TRBJ1-1	.	TRBV6-5
CASIGEGLYGYTF	TRBJ1-2	many	TRBV2
CASSRRTSGGPEETQYF	TRBJ2-5	.	TRBV7-8
CASSFSGGVADTQYF	TRBJ2-3	many	TRBV28
CASSLLDRRQARTQYF	TRBJ2-5	few	TRBV28
CSASGGQGGYYEQYF	TRBJ2-7	.	TRBV20-1
CASSVVGTNTGELFF	TRBJ2-2	many	TRBV9
CASSPGLAVNTGELFF	TRBJ2-2	many	TRBV6-5
CASSLGAGGSNQPQHF	TRBJ1-5	.	TRBV27
CASSPGQNNEQFF	TRBJ2-1	few	TRBV4-2
CASSPTGGRGSPLHF	TRBJ1-6	many	TRBV14
CASSQGTGNYGYTF	TRBJ1-2	few	TRBV3-1
CASSEPGAPNEKLFF	TRBJ1-4	.	TRBV6-1
CSASGQRNSPLHF	TRBJ1-6	few	TRBV20-1
CASSPSDKTEAFF	TRBJ1-1	few	TRBV7-9
CASSPTGGIAEAFF	TRBJ1-1	many	TRBV3-1
CASSGRTAGANVLTF	TRBJ2-6	.	TRBV9
CASSLVFYGTDTQYF	TRBJ2-3	.	TRBV7-9
CASSYRAGDTQYF	TRBJ2-3	few	TRBV6-5
CASSSGRETQYF	TRBJ2-5	few	TRBV4-1
CASSLGQGAAEAFF	TRBJ1-1	many	TRBV5-1
CASSTGQLNGYTF	TRBJ1-2	many	TRBV18
CATVWGVGATGQPQHF	TRBJ1-5	medium-sized	TRBV28
CASSQGRREGEQFF	TRBJ2-1	many	TRBV4-2